The 29 T cell receptor beta chains below come from one sample, sequenced in a study of tissue T cells after allogeneic stem cell transplantation. Using immunoSEQ multiplex PCR, the repertoire was profiled, and TCRdb retains in-frame clones only, with some absent. Among under 7,500 clones listed, about 56% were seen once. This material consisted of duodenum tissue, taken at autopsy. The source of these receptors is a female donor older than 55 with lung cancer.

This clone was counted between two and nine times. The chain employs TRBV30 and TRBJ1-6, with D hard to call. Germline-derived CDR1 and CDR2 are GTSNPN and SVGIG (reference sequence). The CDR3 is made up of 14 amino acids. V was pared by 3 bases and J by 8 bases, with 14 bases between. CDR3 sequence: CAWRTSESHSPLHF. In DNA, the CDR3 is TGTGCCTGGAGGACTTCCGAAAGTCATTCACCCCTCCACTTT.

This clone was seen only a few times. This sequence joins TRBV7-9 and TRBJ1-3; D unclear. The germline V and J ends were trimmed by 4 bases and 1 base, with 11 bases remaining between them. Germline CDR1 SEHNR, CDR2 FQNEAQ (reference sequence). The CDR3 runs 15 residues. The DNA of the CDR3 is TGTGCCAGCAGCTCAACCTGGCGATCTGGAAACACCATATATTTT. Amino acid sequence: CASSSTWRSGNTIYF. Supplemented by reference TRBV7-9 and TRBJ1-3, the full variable domain reads DTGVSQNPRHKITKRGQNVTFRCDPISEHNRLYWYRQTLGQGPEFLTYFQNEAQLEKSRLLSDRFSAERPKGSFSTLEIQRTEQGDSAMYLCASSSTWRSGNTIYFGEGSWLTVV.

The chain carries TRBV18 and TRBJ2-7; 8 bases match TRBD1. The germline gives CDR1 KGHSH, CDR2 LQKENI. With 6 bases clipped from V and 5 bases from J, the junction kept 9 bases outside the gene matches. The CDR3 runs 14 residues. The DNA for the CDR3 is TGTGCCAGCTCGGGGCAGGGGGCTGGTAACGAGCAGTACTTC. Translated: CASSGQGAGNEQYF.

The V gene is TRBV11-2, the J gene TRBJ2-7; 7 bases agree with TRBD2. The V gene end was trimmed by 3 bases and the J gene end by 2 bases; junction bases not matched to a gene: 7. Looked up from germline, CDR1 is SGHAT and CDR2 is FQNNGV. The CDR3 consists of 15 residues. The CDR3 region is CASSLSSGSPYEQYF. The CDR3 DNA follows: TGTGCCAGCAGCTTGAGTAGCGGGTCCCCCTACGAGCAGTACTTC.

The V and J genes are TRBV5-1 and TRBJ1-2, with D unresolved. Germline CDR1 SGHRS, CDR2 YFSETQ. The CDR3 loop spans 13 amino acids. The V end lost 2 bases, the J end lost 2 bases, and 7 bases lay between the germline ends. The CDR3 here is CASSFTVNYGYTF. The DNA for the CDR3 is TGCGCCAGCAGCTTTACCGTCAACTATGGCTACACCTTC.

The J gene is TRBJ2-7, the V gene TRBV25-1; D gene uncertain. Between the trimmed V and J ends, which lost 1 base and 7 bases, there was a span of 5 bases. The length of the CDR3 is 11 residues. The germline V gene encodes CDR1 MGHDK and CDR2 SYGVNS. The CDR3 nucleotides read TGTGCCAGCAGTGAATTAAAGGAGCAGTACTTC. Translation: CASSELKEQYF.

Written as DNA, the CDR3 is TGTGCCAGCATATTCAGGAGCTCTGGAAACACCATATATTTT. Protein product: CASIFRSSGNTIYF. The V call is TRBV6-5, the J call TRBJ1-3; D call uncertain. The germline gives CDR1 MNHEY, CDR2 SVGAGI. The CDR3 spans 14 residues. Deletions cut 7 bases from V and 0 bases from J, with 10 bases between.

Only a few counts were recorded for this clone. The rearrangement uses TRBV12-3 or TRBV12-4 and TRBJ2-7; possible D gene TRBD1, 5 bases. The CDR3 runs 13 residues. The V end lost 3 bases, the J end lost 4 bases, and 10 bases lay between the germline ends. CDR3 bases: TGTGCCAGCAGTTTGCAGGGTCGATACGAGCAGTACTTC. It codes for CASSLQGRYEQYF.

By share, this clone ranks as medium-sized. This chain connects TRBV4-2 to TRBJ2-2; D ambiguous. The CDR3 is made up of 18 amino acids. V lost 1 base to trimming and J lost 3 bases, with 18 bases between them. Germline V gives CDR1 LGHNA, CDR2 YNFKEQ. The chain's CDR3 is CASSQGRSRAEDTGELFF. CDR3 in DNA: TGTGCCAGCAGCCAAGGTAGATCTAGGGCGGAAGACACCGGGGAGCTGTTTTTT.

This clone is termed large. The chain links TRBV27 to TRBJ1-2; no reliable D call. V dropped 0 bases and J dropped 8 bases, with 10 bases sitting between them. The CDR3 is 13 amino acids. In germline, CDR1 is MNHEY, CDR2 SMNVEV (reference sequence). The CDR3, as DNA: TGTGCCAGCAGTTTATCTGGGGTTGGCGGCTACACCTTC. This codes for CASSLSGVGGYTF.

V is TRBV6-5 and J is TRBJ1-2; TRBD1 might be the D (6 bases). CDR1 is MNHEY, CDR2 SVGAGI, per germline. This CDR3 region has 13 residues. V was trimmed by 6 bases and J by 5 bases, leaving 13 bases between them. The DNA for the CDR3 is TGTGCCAGCAGGGGGGGGGCAGGATATGGCTACACCTTC. Its protein product is CASRGGAGYGYTF.

This rearrangement joins TRBV11-2 to TRBJ1-1; 7 bases map to TRBD1. Germline V lookup: CDR1 SGHAT, CDR2 FQNNGV. This CDR3 has 15 amino acids. V was pared by 5 bases and J by 0 bases, with 6 bases of the junction left unmatched. CDR3 nucleotide sequence: TGTGCCAGCAGCCCGATCAGGGGGTTGAACACTGAAGCTTTCTTT. The encoded protein is CASSPIRGLNTEAFF.

The chain couples TRBV9 to TRBJ2-1, with 8 bases matching TRBD2. CDR1 and CDR2 from the germline V gene are SGDLS and YYNGEE. This CDR3 has 16 amino acids. V was clipped by 4 bases and J by 9 bases; unmatched bases: 15. This chain's CDR3 is CASSPSTGGLRSEQFF. The CDR3 bases are TGTGCCAGCAGCCCGTCAACGGGGGGGTTACGGAGTGAGCAGTTCTTC. The whole variable domain, filled in from reference TRBV9 and TRBJ2-1, reads DSGVTQTPKHLITATGQRVTLRCSPRSGDLSVYWYQQSLDQGLQFLIQYYNGEERAKGNILERFSAQQFPDLHSELNLSSLELGDSALYFCASSPSTGGLRSEQFFGPGTRLTVL.

The rearrangement links TRBV28 to TRBJ2-2; D unclear. The CDR3 runs to 14 residues. The V end was cut by 8 bases, the J end by 0 bases, with 10 bases between. The germline gives CDR1 MDHEN, CDR2 SYDVKM. The CDR3 protein is CASQRSANTGELFF. CDR3 nucleotides: TGTGCCAGCCAGAGGTCCGCGAACACCGGGGAGCTGTTTTTT.

This clone was seen a few times. The chain employs TRBV29-1 and TRBJ1-1; tentative D call: TRBD1 (6 bases). V was pared by 3 bases and J by 2 bases, with 13 bases between. The germline gives CDR1 SQVTM, CDR2 ANQGSEA. The CDR3 is 14 amino acids. The DNA of the CDR3 is TGCAGCGTTGATAAGGGGGTTCTTAACACTGAAGCTTTCTTT. This gives the protein CSVDKGVLNTEAFF. The full variable domain, rest sourced from reference TRBV29-1 and TRBJ1-1, is SAVISQKPSRDICQRGTSLTIQCQVDSQVTMMFWYRQQPGQSLTLIATANQGSEATYESGFVIDKFPISRPNLTFSTLTVSNMSPEDSSIYLCSVDKGVLNTEAFFGQGTRLTVV.

DNA for the CDR3: TGCGCCAGCAGCTTGGGTCAGAATAATGAAAAACTGTTTTTT. Amino acid sequence: CASSLGQNNEKLFF. This sequence joins TRBV5-1 and TRBJ1-4; no clear D. The CDR3 sequence is 14 residues long. The V end lost 0 bases, the J end lost 4 bases, and 7 bases lay between the germline ends. Germline CDR1 SGHRS, CDR2 YFSETQ.

The CDR3 DNA reads TGTGCCAGCAGCGCCTACAGGGGCAATGAGCAGTTCTTC. Translation gives CASSAYRGNEQFF. The chain combines TRBV9 with TRBJ2-1; 7 bases map to TRBD1. Per the germline V gene, CDR1 is SGDLS and CDR2 is YYNGEE. The CDR3 runs 13 residues. J was trimmed by 6 bases and V by 3 bases; bases with no gene match: 3.

The chain carries TRBV5-4 and TRBJ2-5; 11 bases agree with TRBD2. This CDR3 has 18 amino acids. From germline, CDR1 is SGHNT and CDR2 YYREEE (reference sequence). With V trimmed by 4 bases and J by 6 bases, 17 bases remained unmatched. The CDR3 region is CASSPLRVAGGLIQTQYF. The CDR3 nucleotides are TGTGCCAGCAGCCCCCTTCGGGTAGCGGGGGGGCTCATCCAGACCCAGTACTTC.

The chain combines TRBV5-1 with TRBJ2-3; tentatively, D is TRBD1 (5 bases). This CDR3 has 17 amino acids. Trimming cost V 2 bases and J 0 bases, with 16 bases left between them. Germline V gene lookup returns CDR1 SGHRS and CDR2 YFSETQ. The CDR3 here is CASSFGPTGSSTDTQYF. The CDR3 bases are TGCGCCAGCAGCTTTGGCCCAACAGGCTCAAGCACAGATACGCAGTATTTT.

The rearrangement links TRBV12-3 or TRBV12-4 to TRBJ1-1; tentative D call: TRBD1 (5 bases). Trimming cost V 6 bases and J 11 bases, with 13 bases left between them. The CDR3 covers 11 residues. CDR3 bases: TGTGCCAGCAGAATTGGGGGTATGGCTTTCTTT. Translation gives CASRIGGMAFF.

This chain uses TRBV6-5 with TRBJ1-6; D gene unclear. The V gene's germline CDR1 is MNHEY and CDR2 SVGAGI. This CDR3 spans 13 amino acids. V lost 2 bases, J lost 7 bases, and 6 bases lay in between. The CDR3 protein is CASSYRSNSPLHF. The DNA of the CDR3 is TGTGCCAGCAGTTACCGGTCGAATTCACCCCTCCACTTT.

V usage is TRBV5-1 and J usage is TRBJ2-7; maybe TRBD2 (6 bases). The CDR3 has 14 residues. Deletions cut 3 bases from V and 0 bases from J, with 10 bases between. Germline CDR1 SGHRS, CDR2 YFSETQ. The CDR3 loop reads CASSSGLVSYEQYF. CDR3 in DNA: TGCGCCAGCAGCTCGGGACTGGTCTCCTACGAGCAGTACTTC.

The chain is built from TRBV18 and TRBJ1-1, with D perhaps TRBD1 (6 bases). Per the germline V gene, CDR1 is KGHSH and CDR2 is LQKENI. The CDR3 is 14 amino acids. The ends were cut back, 1 base at V and 1 base at J, with 7 bases in the middle. CDR3 DNA sequence: TGTGCCAGCTCACCACTACAGGGGAACACTGAAGCTTTCTTT. Translation: CASSPLQGNTEAFF.

This clone was seen only a few times. This rearrangement joins TRBV15 to TRBJ1-2, with D possibly matching TRBD1 (5 bases). Germline CDR1 reads LNHNV; CDR2 reads YYDKDF (reference sequence). The CDR3 contains 17 residues. Deletions cut 3 bases from V and 0 bases from J, with 17 bases between. As DNA, the CDR3 is TGTGCCACCAGCAGCCGGGACTCGAGGTATTCTAACTATGGCTACACCTTC. Residues: CATSSRDSRYSNYGYTF.

The chain recombines TRBV28 with TRBJ1-5; D gene ambiguous. The V gene's germline CDR1 is MDHEN and CDR2 SYDVKM. The CDR3 is 11 amino acids. V lost 4 bases and J 7 bases, leaving 5 bases between the germline ends. The CDR3 is CASSSPQPQHF. The CDR3 DNA reads as TGTGCCAGCAGTTCCCCCCAGCCCCAGCATTTT.

This clone occurred a few times. J is TRBJ1-3 and V is TRBV7-3; possible D gene TRBD1, 5 bases. Germline V gives CDR1 SGHTA, CDR2 FQGTGA. CDR3 length: 15 amino acids. Deletions cut 0 bases from V and 8 bases from J, with 14 bases between. In DNA, the CDR3 is TGTGCCAGCAGCTTAACGCGACAAAAAGGGGACACCATATATTTT. Translating gives CASSLTRQKGDTIYF.

This rearrangement joins TRBV5-1 to TRBJ2-7; 8 bases fit TRBD1. Trimming at V came to 3 bases and at J to 2 bases, leaving 7 bases not matched to a gene. Germline loops: CDR1 SGHRS, CDR2 YFSETQ. CDR3 length: 15 residues. The chain's CDR3 is CASSSEGQGTYEQYF. CDR3 bases: TGCGCCAGCAGCTCGGAAGGACAGGGAACCTACGAGCAGTACTTC.

About this clone: Other DNA sequences in this sample translate to the same CDR3. V is TRBV3-1 (or the pseudogene TRBV3-2) and J is TRBJ1-1; D gene unclear. This CDR3 region has 13 residues. Germline CDR1 and CDR2: LGHDT and YNNKEL (reference sequence). The V gene lost 1 base and the J gene lost 6 bases, with 9 bases spanning the gap. In DNA, the CDR3 is TGTGCCAGCAGCCAAGGAAGGGCCCCTGAAGCTTTCTTT. Protein product: CASSQGRAPEAFF.

The gene calls are TRBV9 and TRBJ1-1; 9 bases fit TRBD1. J gave up 5 bases and V 4 bases, and 12 bases lay outside the gene matches. Germline V CDR1 and CDR2: SGDLS, YYNGEE. This CDR3 has 16 amino acids. For the CDR3, the DNA is TGTGCCAGCAGCCAACAGGGGGCGACTGATCTTACTGAAGCTTTCTTT. Its translation is CASSQQGATDLTEAFF.